The 27 T cell receptor beta chains below were found in one sample sequenced in a study of shared clonotypes between healthy human individuals. Naive CD8 isolation took CD45RO-negative cells positively selected for CCR7 and excluded terminally differentiated effector memory CD45RA+ cells. TCRdb's table, derived via immunoSEQ multiplex PCR, lists solely in-frame clones and lacks some. The sample includes millions of clones, about 93% of them seen just once. Sample: naive CD8+ T cells from PBMCs. The receptors shown here come from a man in his late teens or twenties in good health. Some clones in this sample may be carry-over from other donors' samples.

J is TRBJ2-7 and V is TRBV7-9, with 8 bases matching TRBD1. CDR3 length equals 13 residues. Germline loops: CDR1 SEHNR, CDR2 FQNEAQ (reference sequence). The V gene end was trimmed by 6 bases and the J gene end by 2 bases; junction bases not matched to a gene: 3. Here the CDR3 reads CASRGQGPYEQYF. The CDR3 region has the DNA TGTGCCAGCAGAGGACAGGGACCCTACGAGCAGTACTTC.

The chain couples TRBV11-3 to TRBJ2-4; D not resolved. Looked up from germline, CDR1 is SGHNT and CDR2 is YENEEA. Trimming stripped 5 bases from V and 9 bases from J, with 14 bases between. The CDR3 consists of 13 residues. The CDR3 sequence: CASSPGFWGIQYF. For the CDR3, the DNA is TGTGCCAGCAGCCCTGGGTTTTGGGGCATTCAGTACTTC.

The chain has TRBV28 and TRBJ1-1, with 7 bases identical to TRBD1. This CDR3 spans 14 amino acids. Trimming at V came to 7 bases and at J to 4 bases, leaving 9 bases not matched to a gene. Looked up from germline, CDR1 is MDHEN and CDR2 is SYDVKM. The CDR3 protein is CASKRQGFTTEAFF. CDR3 DNA sequence: TGTGCCAGCAAAAGACAGGGTTTTACCACTGAAGCTTTCTTT.

CDR3 protein: CSVVFPGEAFF. The CDR3 nucleotides read TGCAGCGTTGTTTTTCCGGGAGAAGCTTTCTTT. The chain couples TRBV29-1 to TRBJ1-1; D unresolved. The V gene lost 4 bases and the J gene lost 8 bases, with 11 bases spanning the gap. Germline lookup yields CDR1 SQVTM and CDR2 ANQGSEA. The CDR3 runs to 11 residues.

V and J are TRBV6-5 and TRBJ2-2, with 8 bases identical to TRBD2. With 5 bases clipped from V and 6 bases from J, the junction kept 8 bases outside the gene matches. Looked up from germline, CDR1 is MNHEY and CDR2 is SVGAGI. The CDR3 is 15 amino acids. The CDR3 DNA follows: TGTGCCAGCAGTCCCCGACTAGCGTCGGCCGGGGAGCTGTTTTTT. Translation gives CASSPRLASAGELFF.

This chain joins TRBV7-3 and TRBJ2-1, with D perhaps being TRBD1 or TRBD2 (5 bases each). CDR1 and CDR2 (germline): SGHTA, FQGTGA. The CDR3 has 15 amino acids. V was trimmed by 1 base and J by 7 bases, leaving 14 bases between them. CDR3 amino acids: CASSLNPAWGNEQFF. CDR3 sequence (DNA): TGTGCCAGCAGCTTAAACCCGGCCTGGGGGAATGAGCAGTTCTTC.

CDR3 DNA: TGTGCCAGCAGCCCCGGCGACGGCCCCTCTTGGGAAAAACTGTTTTTT. The encoded protein is CASSPGDGPSWEKLFF. V and J are TRBV7-9 and TRBJ1-4; D gene unclear. V was pared by 5 bases and J by 8 bases, with 21 bases between. The CDR3 loop spans 16 amino acids. Germline V lookup: CDR1 SEHNR, CDR2 FQNEAQ (reference sequence).

The chain joins TRBV11-3 to TRBJ2-3, with 10 bases lining up with TRBD2. Looked up from germline, CDR1 is SGHNT and CDR2 is YENEEA. The CDR3 contains 16 residues. Unmatched junction bases numbered 3, after V lost 0 bases and J lost 3 bases. The CDR3 sequence: CASSLDPAGGTDTQYF. As DNA, the CDR3 is TGTGCCAGCAGCTTAGATCCAGCGGGAGGGACAGATACGCAGTATTTT.

The V and J genes are TRBV5-4 and TRBJ1-1; 9 nucleotides align to TRBD1. V was clipped by 3 bases and J by 9 bases; unmatched bases: 6. From germline, CDR1 is SGHNT and CDR2 YYREEE (reference sequence). The CDR3 is 13 residues long. The CDR3 nucleotides are TGTGCCAGCAGCTGGGGGACAGGGCAAAAAGCTTTCTTT. It translates to CASSWGTGQKAFF.

The J gene is TRBJ1-2, the V gene TRBV28; maybe TRBD1 (5 bases). In germline, CDR1 is MDHEN, CDR2 SYDVKM. V was cut by 6 bases and J by 7 bases, with 21 bases left in between. This CDR3 has 15 residues. The CDR3 region is CASRSTGTDSSGYTF. Here the CDR3 DNA reads TGTGCCAGCAGGTCGACCGGGACGGACTCGTCTGGCTACACCTTC.

A note on this clone: Other DNA sequences in the same sample also yield this CDR3. V usage is TRBV7-9 and J usage is TRBJ2-1; D is unresolved. CDR3 length: 12 amino acids. V lost 6 bases and J 10 bases, leaving 13 bases between the germline ends. The germline CDR1 and CDR2 sequences are SEHNR and FQNEAQ (reference sequence). The CDR3 loop is CASSLGFGEQFF. The CDR3 DNA reads as TGTGCCAGCAGTTTGGGGTTCGGGGAGCAGTTCTTC.

The chain combines TRBV15 with TRBJ1-5; D may be TRBD1 (6 bases). CDR1 is LNHNV, CDR2 YYDKDF, per germline (reference sequence). V was cut by 3 bases and J by 0 bases, with 12 bases left in between. The CDR3 has 16 amino acids. The CDR3 protein is CATSRFTGISNQPQHF. The DNA for the CDR3 is TGTGCCACCAGCAGGTTTACAGGGATTAGCAATCAGCCCCAGCATTTT.

The chain employs TRBV9 and TRBJ2-3; D remains unclear. Germline assignment: CDR1 SGDLS and CDR2 YYNGEE. The V gene lost 3 bases and the J gene lost 0 bases, with 8 bases spanning the gap. The CDR3 has 14 residues. The CDR3 region is CASSAGISTDTQYF. CDR3 sequence (DNA): TGTGCCAGCAGCGCCGGTATTAGCACAGATACGCAGTATTTT.

Points on this clone: The same CDR3 is also encoded by other DNA sequences in this sample. The CDR3 DNA reads as TGCGCCAGCAGCCAGGACAGGGGGGGATACGAGCAGTACTTC. This sequence encodes CASSQDRGGYEQYF. V usage is TRBV4-3 and J usage is TRBJ2-7; 10 bases map to TRBD1. Germline loops: CDR1 LGHNA, CDR2 YSLEER. The CDR3 is made up of 14 amino acids. The V and J ends lost 3 bases and 4 bases, in that order; junction bases with no gene match: 3.

This clone showed up just once. The genes are TRBV28 and TRBJ2-3; tentative D call: TRBD2 (6 bases). V was pared by 8 bases and J by 1 base, with 13 bases between. Looked up from germline, CDR1 is MDHEN and CDR2 is SYDVKM. The length of the CDR3 is 14 residues. CDR3 bases: TGTGCCAGCGGCAGACTAGAGGGCACAGATACGCAGTATTTT. The encoded protein is CASGRLEGTDTQYF.

This clone was seen just once. The chain employs TRBV13 and TRBJ2-7, with TRBD1 as a possible D gene (6 bases). Trimming removed 5 bases from V and 3 bases from J, with 14 bases in between. The CDR3 has 14 amino acids. Germline V gene sequence: CDR1 PRHDT, CDR2 FYEKMQ (reference sequence). CDR3 protein: CASSGRQVHYEQYF. CDR3 nucleotide sequence: TGTGCCAGCAGCGGAAGACAGGTACACTACGAGCAGTACTTC.

This clone was observed a single time. This chain joins TRBV11-2 and TRBJ2-7, with TRBD1 matching over 8 bases. The CDR3 loop spans 13 amino acids. J lost 5 bases, V lost 3 bases, and 3 bases had no gene match. Per the germline V gene, CDR1 is SGHAT and CDR2 is FQNNGV. The CDR3 is CASSFGQGHEQYF. The CDR3 nucleotides are TGTGCCAGCAGCTTCGGACAGGGTCACGAGCAGTACTTC.

The V gene is TRBV11-2, the J gene TRBJ2-2; 7 bases are shared with TRBD1. Germline V gives CDR1 SGHAT, CDR2 FQNNGV. CDR3 length: 19 residues. With V trimmed by 1 base and J by 0 bases, 11 bases remained unmatched. The CDR3 DNA follows: TGTGCCAGCAGCTTAGGGTCACTATCCAGGGGGACGAACACCGGGGAGCTGTTTTTT. Its translation is CASSLGSLSRGTNTGELFF.

The CDR3 sequence is CASSSPPTSGRASGETQYF. DNA of the CDR3: TGTGCCAGCAGCTCCCCCCCGACTAGCGGGAGGGCCTCGGGAGAGACCCAGTACTTC. The chain employs TRBV7-9 and TRBJ2-5, with 14 positions matching TRBD2. Germline lookup yields CDR1 SEHNR and CDR2 FQNEAQ (reference sequence). Trimming at V came to 4 bases and at J to 4 bases, leaving 14 bases not matched to a gene. CDR3 length: 19 amino acids.

The chain employs TRBV7-5 and TRBJ2-7; the table's D call, TRBD1, was not checked against the DNA. TRBV7-5 is marked as a pseudogene. This CDR3 has 12 amino acids. This CDR3 is CAKEYRGGEQYF. The CDR3 DNA reads TGTGCCAAGGAGTACAGGGGCGGAGAGCAGTACTTC.

The chain uses TRBV27 and TRBJ2-7, with TRBD2 matching 8 bases. The germline V gene encodes CDR1 MNHEY and CDR2 SMNVEV (reference sequence). The J segment lost 5 bases and the V segment lost 2 bases, leaving 5 bases of the junction unmatched. This CDR3 contains 14 residues. The CDR3 DNA sequence: TGTGCCAGCAGTTTAGTGGGAGCGGGGGACGAGCAGTACTTC. Protein sequence: CASSLVGAGDEQYF.

V usage is TRBV7-6 and J usage is TRBJ2-2; D possibly matches TRBD1 or TRBD2 (5 bases each). The CDR3 runs 17 residues. Trimming removed 4 bases from V and 4 bases from J, with 19 bases in between. The germline CDR1 and CDR2 sequences are SGHVS and FNYEAQ. CDR3 DNA sequence: TGTGCCAGCAGCTCCTTGAGGGCAGGGATCGGCACCGGGGAGCTGTTTTTT. This translates into CASSSLRAGIGTGELFF.

This chain connects TRBV28 to TRBJ2-5; a possible D gene is TRBD2 (6 bases). The germline V and J ends were trimmed by 3 bases and 1 base, with 15 bases remaining between them. The CDR3 is 16 amino acids. Looked up from germline, CDR1 is MDHEN and CDR2 is SYDVKM. The CDR3 DNA follows: TGTGCCAGCAGTTTCCCCTCGGGAGTTTTCCAAGAGACCCAGTACTTC. Protein sequence: CASSFPSGVFQETQYF.

This clone was recorded a few times. The chain links TRBV5-1 to TRBJ1-1; D call uncertain. Germline V CDR1 and CDR2: SGHRS, YFSETQ. Trimming removed 0 bases from V and 0 bases from J, with 9 bases in between. This CDR3 comprises 15 residues. CDR3 sequence reads: CASSLAEWMNTEAFF. In nucleotides, the CDR3 is TGCGCCAGCAGCTTGGCCGAATGGATGAACACTGAAGCTTTCTTT.

The CDR3 loop is CATSEAASGGAEQYF. In DNA form, the CDR3 reads TGTGCCACCAGCGAGGCGGCTAGCGGTGGGGCCGAGCAGTACTTC. The rearrangement uses TRBV15 and TRBJ2-7, with 7 bases identical to TRBD2. Germline CDR1 is LNHNV and CDR2 is YYDKDF (reference sequence). The CDR3 has 15 amino acids. The V gene end was trimmed by 5 bases and the J gene end by 6 bases; junction bases not matched to a gene: 13.

The chain employs TRBV6-4 and TRBJ2-1; no clear D gene. In germline, CDR1 is MRHNA, CDR2 SNTAGT. The CDR3 sequence is 14 residues long. The V end lost 3 bases, the J end lost 7 bases, and 13 bases lay between the germline ends. CDR3 region: CASSEVIGRNEQFF. CDR3 DNA: TGTGCCAGCAGTGAGGTGATAGGCCGGAATGAGCAGTTCTTC.

V usage is TRBV13 and J usage is TRBJ2-3; D remains unclear. Germline CDR1 is PRHDT and CDR2 is FYEKMQ (reference sequence). Between the trimmed V and J ends, which lost 1 base and 7 bases, there was a span of 18 bases. The CDR3 spans 16 residues. The CDR3 bases are TGTGCCAGCAGCTTAGACGGTTCCGAGGATAGAAATACGCAGTATTTT. It translates to CASSLDGSEDRNTQYF.